This T cell receptor (beta chain) was recorded in a study of blood T cell repertoires in COVID-19 (dated by TCRdb to about 2020). Turning to the overall study: Samples from collaborators originated in the United States, Italy and Spain and spanned both the acute and convalescent phases of COVID-19. The prospective study material was composed of cDNA or gDNA derived from T cells, B-cell-depleted T cells, or PBMCs. The dataset comprised deeply sampled blood TCRbeta repertoires from subjects exposed to, actively infected with, or recovered from COVID-19. The repertoires were released in a freely available public database intended as a resource for research on the immune response to SARS-CoV-2. Samples came from the ongoing ImmuneRACE study (first 160 participants) plus 1,254 subjects from 6 global collaborators. A de-identified subject ID, COVID-19 status, age in years and sex were almost always included in the sample metadata. HLA class I and class II types, where available, came from metadata supplied by the sample provider rather than from assay-based typing. General findings and caveats noted by the study authors: Clinical and demographic metadata were provided uncurated, with the amount varying by source and participant.

TCRbeta CDR3 regions were amplified from genomic DNA using the immunoSEQ Assay, a bias-controlled multiplex PCR. The original methods were these. The number of nucleated cells in each sample was estimated from the amplification of reference gene primers within the assay. To quantify the absolute abundance of each unique TCRbeta CDR3 rearrangement, sequence reads were collapsed and filtered. For each sample, productive Simpson clonality was calculated as the square root of Simpson's diversity index across productive rearrangements. The source is immuneACCESS, and TCRdb retained only in-frame sequences with V and J called. Part of the clones is not carried over; for the studies checked, unresolved V genes explain less than half of this, and the remainder is unexplained. That table furnishes V, J and clone size, whereas the DNA furnished D and trimming. For this sample there are roughly 130,000 clones; around three quarters appear just once. The ten top clones hold under 4.5% of the sample.

Each collaborating institution followed its own protocols to collect whole blood in K2EDTA tubes. For TCRbeta analysis, collaborators shipped samples as frozen whole blood, isolated PBMCs, or DNA extracted from either of those sample types. V loses 0 bases of germline sequence and J loses 11 bases, and the interval between the two ends is 11 bases. CDR1 and CDR2 are drawn from the germline V gene: MNHEY, SVGAGI. The CDR3 runs 14 amino acids, cysteine and phenylalanine included. Kept here is only the CDR3 DNA, which spans 42 bases and is read in frame from base 1. This clone was detected only a few times. The clone's antigen remains unknown. The sample holds no much larger clone one base away, and base qualities are not on file.

This TCR derives from a man aged 55-75 years with acute or convalescent COVID-19. The V and J segments used are TRBV6-5 and TRBJ1-6; no D gene can be assigned with confidence. Material for sequencing was peripheral blood. The encoded CDR3 is CASSYSYSLTPLHF. The DNA sequence is TGTGCCAGCAGTTACTCGTACAGTCTAACACCCCTCCACTTT.